This TCR beta chain was recorded in a study of type 1 regulatory T cells. As for the study in general: T-allo10 is a Tr1-enriched, alloantigen-specific CD4 T cell product made in vitro.

Germline V gene lookup returns CDR1 MNHEY and CDR2 SVGAGI. The V gene lost 5 bases and the J gene lost 4 bases, with 12 bases spanning the gap. This CDR3 comprises 14 residues. In TCRdb, the reads were re-called with MiXCR into one record per CDR3 protein. The sample holds roughly 62,000 distinct CDR3 sequences, 62% seen once. Points on this clonotype: The antigen is not known.

The V gene is TRBV6-5, the J gene TRBJ2-4, with a possible D match to TRBD1 (5 bases). The TCR comes from a human donor in good health. Sequenced sample: cultured non-Tr1 T cells, either the whole culture or a sorted T cell fraction (not recorded which). Here the CDR3 reads CASSQMGLKNIQYF. The CDR3 DNA reads TGTGCCAGCAGTCAAATGGGGCTGAAAAACATTCAGTACTTC.